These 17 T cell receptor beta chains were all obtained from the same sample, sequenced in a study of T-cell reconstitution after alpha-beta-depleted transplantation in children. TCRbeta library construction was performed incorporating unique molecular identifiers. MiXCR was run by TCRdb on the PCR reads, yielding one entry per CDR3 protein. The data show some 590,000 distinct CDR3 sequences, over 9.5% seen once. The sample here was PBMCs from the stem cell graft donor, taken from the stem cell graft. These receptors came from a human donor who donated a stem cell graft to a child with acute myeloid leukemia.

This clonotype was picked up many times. The CDR3 protein is CASSYSVTATDTQYF. The CDR3 DNA reads TGTGCCAGCAGTTACAGCGTGACTGCCACAGATACGCAGTATTTT. V usage is TRBV6-5 and J usage is TRBJ2-3; D uncertain. Per the germline V gene, CDR1 is MNHEY and CDR2 is SVGAGI. CDR3 length: 15 residues. V lost 2 bases and J 2 bases, leaving 11 bases between the germline ends.

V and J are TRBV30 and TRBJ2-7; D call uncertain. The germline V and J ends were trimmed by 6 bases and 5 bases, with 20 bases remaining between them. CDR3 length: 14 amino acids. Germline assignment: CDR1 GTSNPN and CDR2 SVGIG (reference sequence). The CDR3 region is CACTLGQVPNEQYF. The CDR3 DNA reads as TGTGCCTGCACGCTCGGGCAGGTACCTAACGAGCAGTACTTC.

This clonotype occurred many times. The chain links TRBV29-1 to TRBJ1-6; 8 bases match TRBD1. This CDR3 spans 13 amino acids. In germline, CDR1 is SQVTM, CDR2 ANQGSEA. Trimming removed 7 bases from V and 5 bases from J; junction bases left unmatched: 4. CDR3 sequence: CSAGQGDNSPLHF. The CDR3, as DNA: TGCAGCGCAGGACAGGGCGATAATTCACCCCTCCACTTT.

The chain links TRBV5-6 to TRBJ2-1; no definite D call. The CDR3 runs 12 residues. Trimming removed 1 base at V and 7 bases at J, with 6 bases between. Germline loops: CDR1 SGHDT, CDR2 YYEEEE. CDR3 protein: CASSLSDNEQFF. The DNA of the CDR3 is TGTGCCAGCAGCTTGTCCGATAATGAGCAGTTCTTC.

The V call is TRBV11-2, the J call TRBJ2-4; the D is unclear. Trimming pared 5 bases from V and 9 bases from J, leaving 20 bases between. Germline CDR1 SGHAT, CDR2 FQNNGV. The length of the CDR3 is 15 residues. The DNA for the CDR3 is TGTGCCAGCAGCCGTAGCAAGACCGCCGCAGCCATTCAGTACTTC. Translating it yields CASSRSKTAAAIQYF.

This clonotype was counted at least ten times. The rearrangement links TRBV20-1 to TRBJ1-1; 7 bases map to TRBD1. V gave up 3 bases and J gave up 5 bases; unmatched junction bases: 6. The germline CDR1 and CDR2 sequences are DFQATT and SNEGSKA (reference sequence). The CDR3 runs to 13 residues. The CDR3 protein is CSAREGARTEAFF. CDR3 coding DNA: TGCAGTGCTAGGGAGGGGGCAAGGACTGAAGCTTTCTTT.

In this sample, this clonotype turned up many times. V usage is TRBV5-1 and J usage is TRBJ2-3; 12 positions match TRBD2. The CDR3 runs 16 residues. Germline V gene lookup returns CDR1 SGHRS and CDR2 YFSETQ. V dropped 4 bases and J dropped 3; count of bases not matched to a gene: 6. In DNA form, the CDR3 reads TGCGCCAGCAGCCCCCTACTAGCGGGAGGTACAGATACGCAGTATTTT. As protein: CASSPLLAGGTDTQYF. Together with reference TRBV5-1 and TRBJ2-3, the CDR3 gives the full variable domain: KAGVTQTPRYLIKTRGQQVTLSCSPISGHRSVSWYQQTPGQGLQFLFEYFSETQRNKGNFPGRFSGRQFSNSRSEMNVSTLELGDSALYLCASSPLLAGGTDTQYFGPGTRLTVL.

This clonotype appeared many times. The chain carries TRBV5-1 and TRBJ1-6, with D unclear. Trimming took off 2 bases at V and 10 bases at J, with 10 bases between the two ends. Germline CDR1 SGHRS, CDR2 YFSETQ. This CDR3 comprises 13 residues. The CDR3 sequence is CASSLAGISPLHF. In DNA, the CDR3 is TGCGCCAGCAGCTTAGCCGGGATCTCACCCCTCCACTTT. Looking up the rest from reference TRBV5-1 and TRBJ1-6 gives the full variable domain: KAGVTQTPRYLIKTRGQQVTLSCSPISGHRSVSWYQQTPGQGLQFLFEYFSETQRNKGNFPGRFSGRQFSNSRSEMNVSTLELGDSALYLCASSLAGISPLHFGNGTRLTVT.

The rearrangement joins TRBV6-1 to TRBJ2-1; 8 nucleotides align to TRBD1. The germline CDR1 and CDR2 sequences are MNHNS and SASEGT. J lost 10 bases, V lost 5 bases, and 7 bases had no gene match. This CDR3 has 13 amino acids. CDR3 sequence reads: CASSPTGGREQFF. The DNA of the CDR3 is TGTGCCAGCAGTCCAACAGGGGGAAGGGAGCAGTTCTTC.

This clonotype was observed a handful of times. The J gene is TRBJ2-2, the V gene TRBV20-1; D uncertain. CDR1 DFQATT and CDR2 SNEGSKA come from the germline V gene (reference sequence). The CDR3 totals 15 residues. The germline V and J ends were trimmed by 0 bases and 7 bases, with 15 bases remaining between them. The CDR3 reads CSARDGARVVGELFF. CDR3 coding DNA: TGCAGTGCTAGAGACGGCGCCCGAGTGGTCGGGGAGCTGTTTTTT.

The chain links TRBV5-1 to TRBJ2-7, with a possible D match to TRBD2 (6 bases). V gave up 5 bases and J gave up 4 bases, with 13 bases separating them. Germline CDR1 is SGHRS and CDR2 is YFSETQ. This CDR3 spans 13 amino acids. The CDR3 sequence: CASSRGVSYEQYF. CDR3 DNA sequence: TGCGCCAGCAGTCGCGGGGTATCATACGAGCAGTACTTC.

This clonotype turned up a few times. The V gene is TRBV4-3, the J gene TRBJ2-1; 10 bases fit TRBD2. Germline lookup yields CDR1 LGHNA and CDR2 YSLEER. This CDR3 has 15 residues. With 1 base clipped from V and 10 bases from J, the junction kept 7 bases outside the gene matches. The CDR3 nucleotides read TGCGCCAGCAGCCAAGGTCTAGCGGGAGCCCGCGAGCAGTTCTTC. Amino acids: CASSQGLAGAREQFF.

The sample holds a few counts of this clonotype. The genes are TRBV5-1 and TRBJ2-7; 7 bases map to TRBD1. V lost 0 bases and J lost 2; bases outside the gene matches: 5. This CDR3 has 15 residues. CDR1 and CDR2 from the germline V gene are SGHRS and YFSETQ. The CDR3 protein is CASSLGQGETYEQYF. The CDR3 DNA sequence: TGCGCCAGCAGCTTGGGGCAGGGGGAAACCTACGAGCAGTACTTC.

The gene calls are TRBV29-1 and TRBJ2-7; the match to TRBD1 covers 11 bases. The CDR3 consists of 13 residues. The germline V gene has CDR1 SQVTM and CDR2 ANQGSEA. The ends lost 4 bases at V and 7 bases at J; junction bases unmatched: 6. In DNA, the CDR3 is TGCAGCGTTGGGACAGGGGGCGCGGAGGAGCAGTACTTC. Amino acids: CSVGTGGAEEQYF.

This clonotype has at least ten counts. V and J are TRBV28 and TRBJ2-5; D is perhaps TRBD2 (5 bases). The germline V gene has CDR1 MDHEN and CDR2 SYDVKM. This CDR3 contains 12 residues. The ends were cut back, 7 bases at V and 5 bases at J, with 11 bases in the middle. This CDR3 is CASTFRGETQYF. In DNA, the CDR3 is TGTGCCAGCACCTTCCGAGGGGAGACCCAGTACTTC.

The DNA of the CDR3 is TGTGCCAGCAGCTTATTAGGGGCGGGAAACACCATATATTTT. It yields the protein CASSLLGAGNTIYF. The chain uses TRBV7-8 and TRBJ1-3; weak D call: TRBD1 (5 bases). CDR1 is SGHVS and CDR2 is FQNEAQ in the germline V gene. V was shortened by 2 bases and J by 4 bases, with 9 bases between the two germline ends. The CDR3 covers 14 residues.

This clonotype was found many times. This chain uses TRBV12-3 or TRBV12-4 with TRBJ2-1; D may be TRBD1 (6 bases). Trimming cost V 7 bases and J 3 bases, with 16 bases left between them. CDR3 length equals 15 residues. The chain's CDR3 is CASTSTGFGYNEQFF. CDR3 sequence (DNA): TGTGCCAGCACCTCAACAGGGTTTGGCTACAATGAGCAGTTCTTC.